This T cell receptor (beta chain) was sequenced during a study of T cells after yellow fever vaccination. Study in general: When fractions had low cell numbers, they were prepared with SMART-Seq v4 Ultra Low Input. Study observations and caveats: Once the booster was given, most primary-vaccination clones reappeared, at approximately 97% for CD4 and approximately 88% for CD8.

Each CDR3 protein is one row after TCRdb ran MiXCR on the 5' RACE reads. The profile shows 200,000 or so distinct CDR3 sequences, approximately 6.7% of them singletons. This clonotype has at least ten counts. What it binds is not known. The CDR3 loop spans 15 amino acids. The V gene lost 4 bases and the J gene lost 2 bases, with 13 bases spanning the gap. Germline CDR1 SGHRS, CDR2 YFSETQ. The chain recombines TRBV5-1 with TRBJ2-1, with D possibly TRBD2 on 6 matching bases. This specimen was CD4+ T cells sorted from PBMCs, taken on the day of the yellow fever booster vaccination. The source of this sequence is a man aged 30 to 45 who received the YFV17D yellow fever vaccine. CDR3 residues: CASSLGDLPYNEQFF. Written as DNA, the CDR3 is TGCGCCAGCAGCCTAGGGGACTTACCCTACAATGAGCAGTTCTTC.